What follows are 21 T cell receptor beta chains derived from one specimen sequenced in a study of PD-1 blockade in classical Hodgkin lymphoma. Clones were sequenced by immunoSEQ multiplex PCR, and TCRdb holds only the in-frame ones, with some missing. The sample lists 25,000 to 35,000 clones, under 80% occurring once. The sample's time point: cycle 4 day 1 (C4D1), after 6 weeks of nivolumab. All patients experienced relapse after autologous stem cell transplantation, and brentuximab vedotin exposure was variable. It was by magnetic negative selection that CD4+ T cells were purified from thawed PBMCs. The material was CD4+ T cells from blood, obtained before the fourth cycle of nivolumab. The source is a human donor with classical Hodgkin lymphoma.

The chain links TRBV27 to TRBJ2-7; no clear D gene. With 4 bases removed from V and 2 bases from J, the gap between germline ends came to 12 bases. The CDR3 length is 14 residues. Germline V CDR1 and CDR2: MNHEY, SMNVEV (reference sequence). Here the CDR3 reads CASSSPKRAYEQYF. The DNA for the CDR3 is TGTGCCAGCAGTTCCCCGAAACGGGCCTACGAGCAGTACTTC.

This chain uses TRBV7-2 with TRBJ2-3; tentatively, D is TRBD1 (6 bases). Trimming shortened V by 4 bases and J by 5 bases, and 13 bases separated the two germline ends. Germline loops: CDR1 SGHTA, CDR2 FQGNSA. The CDR3 extends over 14 amino acids. This CDR3 reads CASSWQEGGDTQYF. The CDR3 DNA follows: TGTGCCAGCAGCTGGCAGGAAGGGGGAGATACGCAGTATTTT.

This chain uses TRBV28 with TRBJ1-3, with D tentatively TRBD1 (6 bases). The CDR3 spans 16 residues. Trimming left V 5 bases short and J 0 bases short, with 14 bases between. Germline V gives CDR1 MDHEN, CDR2 SYDVKM. CDR3 coding DNA: TGTGCCAGCAGTCTGAACCGGGACAACTCTGGAAACACCATATATTTT. Protein product: CASSLNRDNSGNTIYF.

The chain uses TRBV11-2 and TRBJ2-7; 13 nucleotides align to TRBD2. CDR1 and CDR2 (germline): SGHAT, FQNNGV. The CDR3 has 15 residues. V was clipped by 4 bases and J by 0 bases; unmatched bases: 0. CDR3 nucleotide sequence: TGTGCCAGCAGCTGGACTAGCGGGGGCTCCTACGAGCAGTACTTC. It yields the protein CASSWTSGGSYEQYF.

The V and J genes are TRBV19 and TRBJ2-3; D is perhaps TRBD1 or TRBD2 (5 bases each). Trimming pared 6 bases from V and 6 bases from J, leaving 16 bases between. CDR3 length equals 14 residues. Per germline, CDR1 LNHDA and CDR2 SQIVND (reference sequence). The CDR3 nucleotides are TGTGCCAGTAGCGGGACGGATCGGCGGGATACGCAGTATTTT. Protein sequence: CASSGTDRRDTQYF.

The V gene is TRBV6-4, the J gene TRBJ1-1; 8 bases align to TRBD1. CDR1 is MRHNA and CDR2 is SNTAGT in the germline V gene. This CDR3 contains 14 residues. The V gene end was trimmed by 3 bases and the J gene end by 5 bases; junction bases not matched to a gene: 5. The CDR3 spells CASSDLRGHTEAFF. The CDR3, as DNA: TGTGCCAGCAGTGATCTCAGGGGGCATACTGAAGCTTTCTTT.

CDR3 loop: CASSPGVSSGEQYF. The CDR3 DNA sequence: TGTGCCAGCAGCCCAGGGGTTTCTTCTGGCGAGCAGTACTTC. J is TRBJ2-7 and V is TRBV6-6; possible D gene TRBD1, 6 bases. CDR1 MNHNY and CDR2 SVGAGI come from the germline V gene (reference sequence). The CDR3 loop spans 14 amino acids. The V gene lost 6 bases and the J gene lost 6 bases, with 18 bases spanning the gap.

V and J are TRBV6-5 and TRBJ2-2; no firm D call. V lost 5 bases to trimming and J lost 1 base, with 2 bases between them. The CDR3 length is 12 residues. Germline CDR1 MNHEY, CDR2 SVGAGI. The CDR3 sequence: CASSRNTGELFF. DNA of the CDR3: TGTGCCAGCAGTCGGAACACCGGGGAGCTGTTTTTT.

The V gene is TRBV7-8, the J gene TRBJ2-7, with D possibly being TRBD2 (5 bases). Germline V gene data show CDR1 as SGHVS and CDR2 as FQNEAQ. V lost 4 bases and J lost 3, with 19 bases in between. The CDR3 extends over 16 amino acids. The CDR3 DNA sequence: TGTGCCAGCAGCTCCAATCGAGGACTTCCAGTCTACGAGCAGTACTTC. It encodes CASSSNRGLPVYEQYF.

The CDR3 protein is CASSLGQGAYNEQFF. As DNA, the CDR3 is TGTGCCAGCAGCTTGGGCCAGGGGGCCTACAATGAGCAGTTCTTC. The V gene is TRBV5-8, the J gene TRBJ2-1; TRBD1 agrees at 7 bases. The V gene's germline CDR1 is SGHTS and CDR2 YDEGEE. This CDR3 contains 15 residues. Losses at the gene ends were 0 bases for V and 2 bases for J; bases not matched to a gene: 2.

V gene TRBV28 combines with J gene TRBJ2-7; TRBD2 might be the D (5 bases). Germline lookup yields CDR1 MDHEN and CDR2 SYDVKM. V gave up 5 bases and J gave up 4 bases, with 18 bases separating them. The length of the CDR3 is 15 residues. Written as DNA, the CDR3 is TGTGCCAGCAGTCAACCTCGGACGGGGAGATACGAGCAGTACTTC. Amino acid sequence: CASSQPRTGRYEQYF.

The chain recombines TRBV7-2 with TRBJ2-5; D unclear. Germline V gene data show CDR1 as SGHTA and CDR2 as FQGNSA. This CDR3 region has 15 residues. V shed 1 base and J shed 5 bases, with 14 bases lying between them. The CDR3 sequence is CASSLELVVMETQYF. In DNA form, the CDR3 reads TGTGCCAGCAGCTTAGAGCTAGTGGTAATGGAGACCCAGTACTTC.

The CDR3 DNA sequence: TGCAGCGTAGACAGGGGACAGTTCACTGAAGCTTTCTTT. This gives the protein CSVDRGQFTEAFF. The chain is built from TRBV29-1 and TRBJ1-1; 8 nucleotides line up with TRBD1. The V segment lost 6 bases and the J segment 4 bases; nucleotides outside the gene matches: 7. The CDR3 is made up of 13 amino acids. CDR1 and CDR2 (germline): SQVTM, ANQGSEA.

This chain connects TRBV20-1 to TRBJ1-1; no firm D call. Trimming shortened V by 5 bases and J by 3 bases, and 7 bases separated the two germline ends. There are 11 residues in the CDR3. In germline, CDR1 is DFQATT, CDR2 SNEGSKA (reference sequence). In DNA form, the CDR3 reads TGCAGTGCTTTAAAGGACACTGAAGCTTTCTTT. Translating gives CSALKDTEAFF.

CDR3 sequence (DNA): TGTGCCAGCAGTCTATGGGCAGGGGATGGCTACACCTTC. The encoded protein is CASSLWAGDGYTF. The chain recombines TRBV27 with TRBJ1-2; maybe TRBD1 (6 bases). The CDR3 covers 13 residues. Germline V gene data show CDR1 as MNHEY and CDR2 as SMNVEV (reference sequence). V was pared by 5 bases and J by 6 bases, with 13 bases between.

The table lists this clone with a few counts. The chain employs TRBV4-1 and TRBJ1-1; D may be TRBD1 (5 bases). The V gene lost 3 bases and the J gene lost 5 bases, with 19 bases spanning the gap. Germline assignment: CDR1 MGHRA and CDR2 YSYEKL. This CDR3 has 16 amino acids. CDR3 residues: CASSHLSAGRVTEAFF. CDR3 bases: TGCGCCAGCAGCCACCTATCGGCAGGGAGGGTTACTGAAGCTTTCTTT.

The CDR3 bases are TGTGCCAGCAGTTTCTTCCGGGACACTGAAGCTTTCTTT. Amino acid sequence: CASSFFRDTEAFF. V usage is TRBV6-5 and J usage is TRBJ1-1; no clear D. There are 13 residues in the CDR3. Trimming removed 4 bases at V and 3 bases at J, with 9 bases between. CDR1 MNHEY and CDR2 SVGAGI come from the germline V gene.

The chain employs TRBV7-6 and TRBJ2-3; TRBD2 agrees at 11 bases. The CDR3 has 16 residues. Germline CDR1 SGHVS, CDR2 FNYEAQ. V lost 1 base to trimming and J lost 4 bases; unmatched junction nucleotides: 4. The CDR3 coding sequence is TGTGCCAGCAGCTTAGGTAGCGGGAGGGCGGCAGATACGCAGTATTTT. Its translation: CASSLGSGRAADTQYF.

This rearrangement joins TRBV5-1 to TRBJ2-7; TRBD1 matches 9 bases. Trimming at V came to 3 bases and at J to 3 bases, leaving 13 bases not matched to a gene. This CDR3 region has 17 residues. The V gene's germline CDR1 is SGHRS and CDR2 YFSETQ. In DNA form, the CDR3 reads TGCGCCAGCAGCTCCCCCGGGACAGGGCCACGAGGCTACGAGCAGTACTTC. Protein: CASSSPGTGPRGYEQYF. Full variable domain (missing parts from reference TRBV5-1 and TRBJ2-7): KAGVTQTPRYLIKTRGQQVTLSCSPISGHRSVSWYQQTPGQGLQFLFEYFSETQRNKGNFPGRFSGRQFSNSRSEMNVSTLELGDSALYLCASSSPGTGPRGYEQYFGPGTRLTVT.

The chain employs TRBV18 and TRBJ1-4, with TRBD1 as a possible D gene (5 bases). CDR1 KGHSH and CDR2 LQKENI come from the germline V gene. V was pared by 2 bases and J by 7 bases, with 14 bases between. CDR3 length: 15 residues. DNA of the CDR3: TGTGCCAGCTCACCATCGGGCTTCGGGGCTGAAAAACTGTTTTTT. This gives the protein CASSPSGFGAEKLFF.

This chain joins TRBV7-2 and TRBJ2-2; 10 nucleotides line up with TRBD2. The V gene's germline CDR1 is SGHTA and CDR2 FQGNSA. The CDR3 has 18 residues. With 1 base clipped from V and 2 bases from J, the junction kept 7 bases outside the gene matches. In DNA, the CDR3 is TGTGCCAGCAGCTTAGAGCTAGCGGGGGCCTCTAACACCGGGGAGCTGTTTTTT. As protein: CASSLELAGASNTGELFF.